The present T cell receptor beta chain was sequenced within a study of blood T cell repertoires in COVID-19. Measured with immunoSEQ multiplex PCR; TCRdb has only the in-frame clones, and not every one. The profile shows hundreds of thousands of clones, about 89% of them singletons. The germline gives CDR1 SGHRS, CDR2 YFSETQ. The CDR3 is made up of 13 amino acids. The V gene lost 5 bases and the J gene lost 0 bases, with 8 bases spanning the gap. The source material was PBMCs or T cells enriched from blood (not recorded which). The source is a young woman who had recovered from COVID-19. This chain uses TRBV5-1 with TRBJ1-1; possibly TRBD1 for D (5 bases). The CDR3 DNA reads as TGCGCCAGCAGAGGGGCCATGAACACTGAAGCTTTCTTT. Translation: CASRGAMNTEAFF.